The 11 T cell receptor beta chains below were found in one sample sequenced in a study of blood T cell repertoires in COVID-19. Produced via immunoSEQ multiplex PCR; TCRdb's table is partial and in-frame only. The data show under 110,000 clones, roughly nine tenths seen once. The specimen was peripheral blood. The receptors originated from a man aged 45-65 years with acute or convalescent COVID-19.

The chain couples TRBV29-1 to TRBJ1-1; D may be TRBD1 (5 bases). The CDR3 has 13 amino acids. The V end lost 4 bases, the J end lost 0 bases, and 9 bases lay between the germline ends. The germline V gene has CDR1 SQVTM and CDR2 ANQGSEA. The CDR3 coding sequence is TGCAGCGTTGCAGGCAGGGTGAACACTGAAGCTTTCTTT. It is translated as CSVAGRVNTEAFF.

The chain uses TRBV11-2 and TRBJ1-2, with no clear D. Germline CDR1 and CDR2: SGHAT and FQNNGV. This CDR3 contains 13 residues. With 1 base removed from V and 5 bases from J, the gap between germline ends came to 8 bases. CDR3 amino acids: CASSLGTRYGYTF. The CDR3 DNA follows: TGTGCCAGCAGCTTAGGGACTAGATATGGCTACACCTTC. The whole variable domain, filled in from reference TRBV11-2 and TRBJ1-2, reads EAGVAQSPRYKIIEKRQSVAFWCNPISGHATLYWYQQILGQGPKLLIQFQNNGVVDDSQLPKDRFSAERLKGVDSTLKIQPAKLEDSAVYLCASSLGTRYGYTFGSGTRLTVV.

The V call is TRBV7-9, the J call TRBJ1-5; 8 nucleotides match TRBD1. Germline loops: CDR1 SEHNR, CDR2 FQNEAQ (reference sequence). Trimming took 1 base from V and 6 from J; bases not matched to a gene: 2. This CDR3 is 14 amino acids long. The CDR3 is CASSLGTGTQPQHF. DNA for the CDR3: TGTGCCAGCAGCTTAGGGACAGGGACTCAGCCCCAGCATTTT. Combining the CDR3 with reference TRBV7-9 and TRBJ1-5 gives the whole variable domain DTGVSQNPRHKITKRGQNVTFRCDPISEHNRLYWYRQTLGQGPEFLTYFQNEAQLEKSRLLSDRFSAERPKGSFSTLEIQRTEQGDSAMYLCASSLGTGTQPQHFGDGTRLSIL.

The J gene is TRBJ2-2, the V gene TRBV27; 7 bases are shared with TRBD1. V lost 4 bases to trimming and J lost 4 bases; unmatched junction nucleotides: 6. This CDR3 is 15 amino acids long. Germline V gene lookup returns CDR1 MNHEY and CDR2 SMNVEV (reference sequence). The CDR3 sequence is CASSYRGRSTGELFF. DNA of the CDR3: TGTGCCAGCAGTTATAGGGGGCGCAGCACCGGGGAGCTGTTTTTT.

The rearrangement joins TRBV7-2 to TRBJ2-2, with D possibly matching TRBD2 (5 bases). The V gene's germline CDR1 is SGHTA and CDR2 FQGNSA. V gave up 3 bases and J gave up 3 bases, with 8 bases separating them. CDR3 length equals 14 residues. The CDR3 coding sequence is TGTGCCAGCAGCTTGAAGAGGGACACCGGGGAGCTGTTTTTT. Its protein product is CASSLKRDTGELFF.

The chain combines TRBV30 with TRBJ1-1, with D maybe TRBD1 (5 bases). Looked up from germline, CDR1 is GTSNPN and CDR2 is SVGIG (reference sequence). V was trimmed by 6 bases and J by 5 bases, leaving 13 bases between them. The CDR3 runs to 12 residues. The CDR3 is CACSYGGTEAFF. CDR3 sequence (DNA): TGTGCCTGTTCATATGGGGGGACTGAAGCTTTCTTT.

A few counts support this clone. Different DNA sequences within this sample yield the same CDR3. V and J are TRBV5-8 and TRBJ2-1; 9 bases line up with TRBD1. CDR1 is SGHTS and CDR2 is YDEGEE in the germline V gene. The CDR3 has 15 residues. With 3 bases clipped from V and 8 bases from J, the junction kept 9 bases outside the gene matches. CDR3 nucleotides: TGTGCCAGCAGCTGGGGGACAGGGTTTATCGATGAGCAGTTCTTC. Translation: CASSWGTGFIDEQFF.

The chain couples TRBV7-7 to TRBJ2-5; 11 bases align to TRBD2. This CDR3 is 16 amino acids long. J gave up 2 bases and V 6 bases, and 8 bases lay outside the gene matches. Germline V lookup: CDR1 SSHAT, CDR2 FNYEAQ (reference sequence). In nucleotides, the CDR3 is TGTGCCAGCAGTCCAATCCTAGCGGGGGGTCAAGAGACCCAGTACTTC. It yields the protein CASSPILAGGQETQYF.

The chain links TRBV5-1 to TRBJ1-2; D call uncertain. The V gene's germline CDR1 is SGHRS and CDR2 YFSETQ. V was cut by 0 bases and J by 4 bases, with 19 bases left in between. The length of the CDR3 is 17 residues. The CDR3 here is CASSLAIKGRGSYGYTF. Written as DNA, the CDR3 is TGCGCCAGCAGCTTGGCAATTAAAGGGCGGGGATCCTATGGCTACACCTTC. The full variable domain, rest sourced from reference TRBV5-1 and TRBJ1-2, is KAGVTQTPRYLIKTRGQQVTLSCSPISGHRSVSWYQQTPGQGLQFLFEYFSETQRNKGNFPGRFSGRQFSNSRSEMNVSTLELGDSALYLCASSLAIKGRGSYGYTFGSGTRLTVV.

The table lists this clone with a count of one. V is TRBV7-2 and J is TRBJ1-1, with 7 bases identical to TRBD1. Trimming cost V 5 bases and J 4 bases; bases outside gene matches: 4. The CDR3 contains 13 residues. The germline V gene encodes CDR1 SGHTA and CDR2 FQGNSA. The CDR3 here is CASSENRGTEAFF. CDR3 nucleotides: TGTGCCAGCAGCGAAAACAGGGGCACTGAAGCTTTCTTT.

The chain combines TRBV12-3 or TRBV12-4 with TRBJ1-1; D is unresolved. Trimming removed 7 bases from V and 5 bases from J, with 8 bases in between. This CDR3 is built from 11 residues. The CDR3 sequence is CASKSRTEAFF. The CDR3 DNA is TGTGCCAGCAAGAGTAGAACTGAAGCTTTCTTT.